This T cell receptor beta chain was recovered during a study of shared clonotypes between healthy human individuals. Overall study results and limits: The generation probabilities recorded for non-shared clonotypes fell below those of clonotypes shared by all four donors.

Regarding this clone: Antigen unknown.

Germline V CDR1 and CDR2: SGDLS, YYNGEE. The CDR3 has 15 amino acids. The J segment lost 0 bases and the V segment lost 4 bases, leaving 5 bases of the junction unmatched. Sequencing used immunoSEQ multiplex PCR; TCRdb keeps in-frame clones, though not all of them. The sample lists 950,000 to 1,300,000 clones, about 75% occurring once. Only Caucasian adults living in Nashville, Tennessee made up the donor group. The sequence derives from a young man in good health. The specimen sequenced was memory CD4+ T cells sorted from blood. Subset indicated: CD45RA-negative fraction. The chain recombines TRBV9 with TRBJ2-3; 7 bases match TRBD2. The CDR3 region has the DNA TGTGCCAGCAGCTTTAGCGGGTCTAGCACAGATACGCAGTATTTT. Amino acid sequence: CASSFSGSSTDTQYF.